This TCR beta chain was identified during a study of beta chain features in type 1 diabetes (dated by TCRdb to 2017 to 2018). At the level of the whole study: Patients and healthy donors did not differ in mean age, gender distribution, total cell number or subset yield. Across all samples, 107,917,701 sorted cells were examined, and cell number per subset correlated strongly with RNA yield. The study compared the TCRB repertoires of sorted circulating CD4+ T cell subsets in recently diagnosed type 1 diabetes patients with those in matched healthy donors. Naive and central memory subsets were obtained from all 30 or so donors, but regulatory and stem cell-like memory subsets were isolated from only 8 patients and roughly eight healthy donors.

Study-wide conclusions, independent of this receptor: Sequencing cDNA rather than genomic DNA could over-represent highly expressing activated cells, although activation and CD3 levels did not differ between groups. Fewer insertions and more nucleotide deletions at VDJ recombination sites were observed in patients with type 1 diabetes, implying thymic rearrangement abnormalities. Because small numbers of individuals were included in the HLA sub-analyses, any influence of HLA type on TCRB rearrangement was left unresolved. Naive, central memory and regulatory TCRB repertoires appeared to be more alike among patients than among healthy donors. In all four CD4+ subsets, TCRB CDR3 length was moderately but significantly shorter in type 1 diabetes patients. Shorter templates might be favored by PCR, yet because patient and control samples were amplified and corrected together, any such skew would affect both groups equally.

This clone has a handful of counts. This clone's antigen is unknown. No base-level quality is on record; no much larger clone is a single base apart. A single peripheral blood draw of about 116 mL on average was collected from each donor into heparinised tubes. A BD FACSAria II and a panel including CD45RO, CCR7, CD25, CD127, CD95 and CD27 were used to sort naive, central memory, regulatory and stem cell-like memory CD4+ T cells. Every sorted population had a purity above 95%. PBMCs were isolated right away by Lymphoprep density gradient centrifugation and were stained directly, without culture. Samples were stained and sorted in pairs, with one healthy donor and one patient per experiment, so that batch effects were minimized. V is cut back by 4 bases and J by 1 base, with 12 bases in the junction unmatched. The CDR3 spans 17 residues, from the cysteine through the phenylalanine. CDR3 DNA is the only sequence kept; it has 51 bases, read in frame from the first base. Sequences SGHNT (CDR1) and YYREEE (CDR2) are obtained from the germline V gene (reference sequence).

The High Capacity cDNA Reverse Transcription Kit was used to reverse transcribe all of the isolated RNA, meaning that expressed TCRB transcripts were what got sequenced. Naive, central memory and regulatory T cell samples underwent deep immunoSEQ sequencing, averaging roughly 3.3 million total reads per sample. After sorted cells were lysed in RLT buffer, RNA was extracted with DNase-treated RNeasy Micro or Mini kits, with the choice depending on cell number. Each cell subset was processed separately to prevent cross-contamination, with patient and healthy donor samples processed together. The immunoSEQ multiplex PCR was used to amplify TCRB sequences from cDNA, generating 87-bp fragments that spanned the CDR3 region. Sequencing of the amplicons was done on the Illumina HiSeq platform. Per the original workflow: Synthetic template baselines were used to correct PCR bias computationally, reads within Hamming distance 2 were collapsed, and singletons that could not be merged were discarded. Reads were aligned against IMGT to assign V, D and J genes, CDR3 length and insertions or deletions at six rearrangement sites. Within each subset, clonotype counts were normalized to sorted cell number, after which true diversity and Gini coefficients were computed with the tcR R package. Repertoire sharing was quantified using the overlap coefficient calculated on TCRB nucleotide sequences. As a proxy for the pre-selection repertoire, out-of-frame TCRB sequences from naive cells were analyzed. This is the immuneACCESS table as TCRdb keeps it, with only in-frame sequences that have V and J called. A part of the clones is gone; compared with another copy, unresolved V genes explain less than half, and the rest is unexplained. V, J and clone size are those of that table, while D and trimming were read from the DNA. The sample has about 350,000 clones on record, around a fifth of them singletons. Under 0.055% of the sample belongs to the ten largest clones.

This sequence uses TRBV5-4 and TRBJ2-5, with 8 bases in between that match TRBD2. The sequenced sample was naive CD4+ T cells from blood. Taken with the paper, the label for cell subset or site translates to: true naive CD4+ T cells. The TCR was taken from a woman aged 18-30 years in good health. The DNA sequence follows: TGTGCCAGCAGCCCGGGAGGTAGCGGGGCCACCCAAGAGACCCAGTACTTC. Its translation is CASSPGGSGATQETQYF.